These 22 T cell receptor beta chains share one sample of origin, sequenced in a study of CD4+ T cells in melanoma. Sequencing used immunoSEQ multiplex PCR; TCRdb keeps in-frame clones, though not all of them. The sample includes over 130,000 clones, approximately 91% of them seen just once. These receptors originate from a human donor with melanoma.

The rearrangement links TRBV27 to TRBJ1-1; 7 bases agree with TRBD1. V lost 6 bases, J lost 1 base, and 5 bases stayed unmatched. Germline CDR1 and CDR2: MNHEY and SMNVEV (reference sequence). CDR3 length equals 14 residues. The CDR3 loop reads CASRGDSWNTEAFF. The CDR3 coding sequence is TGTGCCAGCAGGGGGGACAGTTGGAACACTGAAGCTTTCTTT.

The gene calls are TRBV2 and TRBJ2-1; D remains ambiguous. The germline gives CDR1 SNHLY, CDR2 FYNNEI. This CDR3 has 13 residues. The germline V and J ends were trimmed by 8 bases and 8 bases, with 16 bases remaining between them. The CDR3, as DNA: TGTGCCAGCTGGTTGGATACTCGTCATGAGCAGTTCTTC. Translating gives CASWLDTRHEQFF.

The genes are TRBV9 and TRBJ2-5; D gene ambiguous. The germline gives CDR1 SGDLS, CDR2 YYNGEE. Trimming removed 0 bases at V and 5 bases at J, with 8 bases between. This CDR3 spans 13 amino acids. In DNA form, the CDR3 reads TGTGCCAGCAGCGTAGAGGGTGCGGAGACCCAGTACTTC. Its translation: CASSVEGAETQYF. The entire variable domain, with the rest obtained from reference TRBV9 and TRBJ2-5, is as follows: DSGVTQTPKHLITATGQRVTLRCSPRSGDLSVYWYQQSLDQGLQFLIQYYNGEERAKGNILERFSAQQFPDLHSELNLSSLELGDSALYFCASSVEGAETQYFGPGTRLLVL.

This chain uses TRBV4-2 with TRBJ1-5; a possible D gene is TRBD1 (5 bases). The CDR3 runs 15 residues. Germline CDR1 and CDR2: LGHNA and YNFKEQ. Trimming shortened V by 4 bases and J by 1 base, and 11 bases separated the two germline ends. The CDR3 bases are TGTGCCAGCAGCCGGGGAGGGGAGAGCAATCAGCCCCAGCATTTT. Protein product: CASSRGGESNQPQHF.

The chain carries TRBV18 and TRBJ1-1, with a tentative D call TRBD1 (6 bases). The V end was cut by 1 base, the J end by 0 bases, with 15 bases between. CDR1 is KGHSH and CDR2 is LQKENI in the germline V gene. The CDR3 totals 17 residues. The CDR3 nucleotides are TGTGCCAGCTCACCACGGTCGGGGGCGAACATGAACACTGAAGCTTTCTTT. Translation: CASSPRSGANMNTEAFF.

The chain has TRBV30 and TRBJ2-7; a possible D gene is TRBD1 (6 bases). The germline V gene encodes CDR1 GTSNPN and CDR2 SVGIG (reference sequence). V was trimmed by 0 bases and J by 10 bases, leaving 16 bases between them. The CDR3 runs 13 residues. The CDR3 loop reads CAWSVQGQSPQYF. DNA of the CDR3: TGTGCCTGGAGTGTACAGGGCCAGTCCCCCCAGTACTTC. Full variable domain (rest looked up from reference TRBV30 and TRBJ2-7): SQTIHQWPATLVQPVGSPLSLECTVEGTSNPNLYWYRQAAGRGLQLLFYSVGIGQISSEVPQNLSASRPQDRQFILSSKKLLLSDSGFYLCAWSVQGQSPQYFGPGTRLTVT.

The chain recombines TRBV9 with TRBJ1-6; TRBD1 matches at 9 bases. The CDR3 sequence is 15 residues long. Germline CDR1 SGDLS, CDR2 YYNGEE. V was pared by 0 bases and J by 10 bases, with 5 bases of the junction left unmatched. The CDR3 region is CASSVVGTGQSPLHF. DNA for the CDR3: TGTGCCAGCAGCGTAGTGGGGACAGGGCAATCACCCCTCCACTTT.

The V and J genes are TRBV5-1 and TRBJ2-5; the D gene could be TRBD1 or TRBD2 (6 bases each). V was pared by 4 bases and J by 0 bases, with 16 bases between. This CDR3 region has 16 residues. The V gene's germline CDR1 is SGHRS and CDR2 YFSETQ. CDR3 coding DNA: TGCGCCAGCAGCGAAAGGGGGGACATTTACCAAGAGACCCAGTACTTC. Translation: CASSERGDIYQETQYF.

The chain employs TRBV5-6 and TRBJ1-1; 9 nucleotides align to TRBD1. This CDR3 has 16 amino acids. V was pared by 2 bases and J by 1 base, with 6 bases of the junction left unmatched. Germline values: CDR1 SGHDT, CDR2 YYEEEE. In DNA, the CDR3 is TGTGCCAGCAGCTTTGGGGACAGGGCGGGGAACACTGAAGCTTTCTTT. Translation: CASSFGDRAGNTEAFF.

V usage is TRBV5-6 and J usage is TRBJ2-1, with 10 bases aligning to TRBD2. Germline loops: CDR1 SGHDT, CDR2 YYEEEE. J was trimmed by 13 bases and V by 0 bases; bases with no gene match: 10. This CDR3 region has 15 residues. Here the CDR3 reads CASSLVSGGFGIQFF. The DNA of the CDR3 is TGTGCCAGCAGCTTGGTTAGCGGGGGGTTCGGGATCCAGTTCTTC.

The V and J genes are TRBV5-4 and TRBJ2-3; D is unclear. The length of the CDR3 is 14 residues. Between the trimmed V and J ends, which lost 0 bases and 8 bases, there was a span of 13 bases. Looked up from germline, CDR1 is SGHNT and CDR2 is YYREEE (reference sequence). The CDR3 sequence: CASSLEQERGTQYF. CDR3 bases: TGTGCCAGCAGCTTGGAGCAGGAGCGAGGTACGCAGTATTTT.

The rearrangement uses TRBV7-3 and TRBJ2-7; TRBD2 matches at 11 bases. Germline assignment: CDR1 SGHTA and CDR2 FQGTGA. Unmatched junction bases numbered 3, after V lost 5 bases and J lost 0 bases. The CDR3 consists of 15 residues. The CDR3 region has the DNA TGTGCCAGCAGCCCTAGCGGGGGGACCTCCTACGAGCAGTACTTC. Translated, it gives CASSPSGGTSYEQYF.

The chain carries TRBV2 and TRBJ1-1; 7 bases are a match to TRBD1. The CDR3 extends over 15 amino acids. The ends lost 6 bases at V and 0 bases at J; junction bases unmatched: 7. Germline CDR1 SNHLY, CDR2 FYNNEI. The CDR3 loop reads CASRPTGTVNTEAFF. Written as DNA, the CDR3 is TGTGCCAGCAGGCCGACCGGGACAGTGAACACTGAAGCTTTCTTT.

The V call is TRBV7-9, the J call TRBJ1-2; 7 positions agree with TRBD1. CDR1 and CDR2 from the germline V gene are SEHNR and FQNEAQ (reference sequence). This CDR3 contains 13 residues. Trimming at V came to 3 bases and at J to 6 bases, leaving 4 bases not matched to a gene. The CDR3 bases are TGTGCCAGCAGCTTTCCAGGGGGAAATGGCTACACCTTC. Translation gives CASSFPGGNGYTF.

This chain connects TRBV7-2 to TRBJ1-2, with 8 bases lining up with TRBD1. Germline V CDR1 and CDR2: SGHTA, FQGNSA. The CDR3 sequence is 14 residues long. V lost 8 bases to trimming and J lost 2 bases; unmatched junction nucleotides: 7. The CDR3 loop reads CASSTGEENYGYTF. CDR3 DNA sequence: TGTGCCAGCTCGACAGGGGAAGAAAACTATGGCTACACCTTC.

The DNA for the CDR3 is TGTGCCACCAGCGGGGGGGCCGCCGGGCAGTTCTTC. Residues: CATSGGAAGQFF. The chain links TRBV2 to TRBJ2-1; 10 bases map to TRBD2. Trimming removed 10 bases from V and 12 bases from J; junction bases left unmatched: 9. The V gene's germline CDR1 is SNHLY and CDR2 FYNNEI. The CDR3 consists of 12 residues.

This sequence joins TRBV18 and TRBJ2-2; 7 bases line up with TRBD1. Unmatched junction bases numbered 7, after V lost 5 bases and J lost 7 bases. The CDR3 is 14 residues long. The germline V gene encodes CDR1 KGHSH and CDR2 LQKENI. The chain's CDR3 is CASSSSRTGGELFF. The CDR3 nucleotides are TGTGCCAGCTCATCTTCAAGGACAGGCGGGGAGCTGTTTTTT.

J is TRBJ1-2 and V is TRBV7-8; 7 bases map to TRBD1. The V segment lost 5 bases and the J segment 8 bases; nucleotides outside the gene matches: 11. The CDR3 is 14 residues long. Germline loops: CDR1 SGHVS, CDR2 FQNEAQ. DNA for the CDR3: TGTGCCAGCAGCCCCGACAGGGCCTCGAGGGGCTACACCTTC. It codes for CASSPDRASRGYTF.

The sample holds one count of this clone. The chain employs TRBV2 and TRBJ1-1; D not certain. The CDR3 is made up of 14 amino acids. V was cut by 6 bases and J by 5 bases, with 16 bases left in between. Germline V CDR1 and CDR2: SNHLY, FYNNEI. CDR3 DNA: TGTGCCAGCAGCACCTATAGCATTGGAACTGAAGCTTTCTTT. It codes for CASSTYSIGTEAFF.

The chain joins TRBV27 to TRBJ2-6; D tentatively fits TRBD1 or TRBD2 (6 bases each). Germline V gives CDR1 MNHEY, CDR2 SMNVEV (reference sequence). The germline V and J ends were trimmed by 6 bases and 0 bases, with 18 bases remaining between them. This CDR3 spans 18 amino acids. Here the CDR3 reads CASRGGDRPFSGANVLTF. As DNA, the CDR3 is TGTGCCAGCAGGGGGGGCGACCGTCCTTTCTCTGGGGCCAACGTCCTGACTTTC.

The CDR3 DNA follows: TGTGCCAGCAGCTCAGGGGTCCCCACCCCAGAGACCCAGTACTTC. Protein: CASSSGVPTPETQYF. The V and J genes are TRBV11-2 and TRBJ2-5; the D gene is possibly TRBD1 (6 bases). Germline V gives CDR1 SGHAT, CDR2 FQNNGV. The CDR3 contains 15 residues. The ends were cut back, 4 bases at V and 4 bases at J, with 16 bases in the middle.

The table lists this clone with a count of one. CDR3 DNA: TGTGCCAGCAGACTCAGGGGCTACTCCTACGAGCAGTACTTC. It encodes CASRLRGYSYEQYF. V is TRBV27 and J is TRBJ2-7; a possible D gene is TRBD1 (6 bases). V lost 6 bases, J lost 0 bases, and 12 bases lay in between. The V gene's germline CDR1 is MNHEY and CDR2 SMNVEV (reference sequence). The CDR3 is 14 residues long.